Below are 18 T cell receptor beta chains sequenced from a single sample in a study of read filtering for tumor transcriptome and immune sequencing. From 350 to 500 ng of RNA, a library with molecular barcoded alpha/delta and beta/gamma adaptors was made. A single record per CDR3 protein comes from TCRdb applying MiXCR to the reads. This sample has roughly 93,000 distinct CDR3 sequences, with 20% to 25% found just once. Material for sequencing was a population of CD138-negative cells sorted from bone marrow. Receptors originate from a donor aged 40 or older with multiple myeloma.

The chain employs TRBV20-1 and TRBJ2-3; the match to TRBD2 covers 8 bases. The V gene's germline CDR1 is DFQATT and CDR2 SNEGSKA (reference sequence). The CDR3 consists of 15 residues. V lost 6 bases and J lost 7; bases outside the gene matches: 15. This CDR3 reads CSADDAGGRHNTQYF. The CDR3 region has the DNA TGCAGTGCGGACGATGCGGGGGGCCGGCACAATACGCAGTATTTT.

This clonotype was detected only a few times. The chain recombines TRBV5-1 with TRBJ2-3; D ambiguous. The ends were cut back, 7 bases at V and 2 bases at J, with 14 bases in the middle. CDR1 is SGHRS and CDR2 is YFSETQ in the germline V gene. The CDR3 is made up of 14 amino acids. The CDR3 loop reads CASARSPPTDTQYF. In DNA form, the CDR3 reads TGCGCCAGCGCCCGTAGTCCACCCACAGATACGCAGTATTTT.

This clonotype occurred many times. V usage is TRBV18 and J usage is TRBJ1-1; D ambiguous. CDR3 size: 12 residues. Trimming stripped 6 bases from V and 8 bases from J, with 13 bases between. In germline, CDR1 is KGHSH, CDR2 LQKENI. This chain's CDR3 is CASSVQGSEAFF. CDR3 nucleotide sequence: TGTGCCAGCTCGGTGCAAGGATCGGAAGCTTTCTTT.

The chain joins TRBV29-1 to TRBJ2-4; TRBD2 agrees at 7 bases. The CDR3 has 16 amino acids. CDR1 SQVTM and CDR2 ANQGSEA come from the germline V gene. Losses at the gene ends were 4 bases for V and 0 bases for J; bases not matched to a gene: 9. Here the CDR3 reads CSVAGGSRSAKNIQYF. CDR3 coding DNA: TGCAGCGTTGCCGGGGGGTCTCGGTCAGCCAAAAACATTCAGTACTTC.

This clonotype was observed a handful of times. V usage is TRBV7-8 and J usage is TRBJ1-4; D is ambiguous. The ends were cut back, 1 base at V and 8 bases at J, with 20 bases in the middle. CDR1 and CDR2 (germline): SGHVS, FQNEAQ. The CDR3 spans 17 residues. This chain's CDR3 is CASSLGRIMTPKEKLFF. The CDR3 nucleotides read TGTGCCAGCAGCTTAGGACGTATAATGACCCCCAAGGAAAAACTGTTTTTT.

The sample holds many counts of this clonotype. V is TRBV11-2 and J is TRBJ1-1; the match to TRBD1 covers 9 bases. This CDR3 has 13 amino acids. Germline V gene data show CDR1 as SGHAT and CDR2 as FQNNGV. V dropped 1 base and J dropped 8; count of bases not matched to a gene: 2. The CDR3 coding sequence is TGTGCCAGCAGCTTAGGGGACAGGGAGGAAGCTTTCTTT. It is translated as CASSLGDREEAFF.

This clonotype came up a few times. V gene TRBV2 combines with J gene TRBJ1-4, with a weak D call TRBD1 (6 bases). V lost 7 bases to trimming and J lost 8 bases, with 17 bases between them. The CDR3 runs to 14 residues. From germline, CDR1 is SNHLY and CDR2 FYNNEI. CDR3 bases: TGTGCCAGCAATAAGGACGGGGGCCAGGAAAAACTGTTTTTT. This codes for CASNKDGGQEKLFF.

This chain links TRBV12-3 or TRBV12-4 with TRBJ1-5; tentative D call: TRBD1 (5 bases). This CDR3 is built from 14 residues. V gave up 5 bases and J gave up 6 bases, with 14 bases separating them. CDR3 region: CASSPAAGPQPQHF. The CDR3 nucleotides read TGTGCCAGCAGTCCCGCGGCGGGGCCTCAGCCCCAGCATTTT.

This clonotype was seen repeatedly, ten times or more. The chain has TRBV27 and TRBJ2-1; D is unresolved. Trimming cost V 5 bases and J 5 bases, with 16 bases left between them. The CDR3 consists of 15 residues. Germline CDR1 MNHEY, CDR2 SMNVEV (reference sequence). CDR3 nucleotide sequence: TGTGCCAGCAGTCCCTCGGCGAACGTGAACAATGAGCAGTTCTTC. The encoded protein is CASSPSANVNNEQFF.

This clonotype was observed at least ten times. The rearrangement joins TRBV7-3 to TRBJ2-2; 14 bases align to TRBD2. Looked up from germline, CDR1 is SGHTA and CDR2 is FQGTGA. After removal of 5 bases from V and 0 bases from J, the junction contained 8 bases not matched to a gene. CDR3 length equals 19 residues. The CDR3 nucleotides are TGTGCCAGCAGCCTTTATCCGACTAGCGGGGGGGCGAACACCGGGGAGCTGTTTTTT. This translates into CASSLYPTSGGANTGELFF.

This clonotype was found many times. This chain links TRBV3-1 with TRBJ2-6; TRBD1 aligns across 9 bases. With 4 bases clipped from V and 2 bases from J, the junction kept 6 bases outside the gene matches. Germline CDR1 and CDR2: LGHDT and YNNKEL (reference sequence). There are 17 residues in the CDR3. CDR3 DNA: TGTGCCAGCAGCCTTCTGACAGGGGGACCTGGGGCCAACGTCCTGACTTTC. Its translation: CASSLLTGGPGANVLTF. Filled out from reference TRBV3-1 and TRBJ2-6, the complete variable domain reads DTAVSQTPKYLVTQMGNDKSIKCEQNLGHDTMYWYKQDSKKFLKIMFSYNNKELIINETVPNRFSPKSPDKAHLNLHINSLELGDSAVYFCASSLLTGGPGANVLTFGAGSRLTVL.

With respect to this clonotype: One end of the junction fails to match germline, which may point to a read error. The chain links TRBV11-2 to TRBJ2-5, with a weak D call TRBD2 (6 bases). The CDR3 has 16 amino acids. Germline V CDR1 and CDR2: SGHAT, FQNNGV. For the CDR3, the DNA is TGTGACAGCAGCTTACGGTTGCTGTCTAGCGTTGAGACCCAGTACTTC. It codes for CDSSLRLLSSVETQYF.

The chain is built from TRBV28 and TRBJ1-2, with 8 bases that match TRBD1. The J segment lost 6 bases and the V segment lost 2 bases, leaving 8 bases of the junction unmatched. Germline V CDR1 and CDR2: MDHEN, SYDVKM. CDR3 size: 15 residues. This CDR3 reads CASSLRTGMSHGYTF. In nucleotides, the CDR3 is TGTGCCAGCAGTTTACGGACAGGGATGAGTCATGGCTACACCTTC.

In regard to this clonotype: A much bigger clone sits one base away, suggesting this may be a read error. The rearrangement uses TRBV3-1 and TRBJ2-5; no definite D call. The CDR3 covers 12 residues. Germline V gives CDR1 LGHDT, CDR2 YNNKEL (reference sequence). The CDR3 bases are TGTGCCAGCAGCCACGCTGAAGAGACCCTGTACTTC. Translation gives CASSHAEETLYF.

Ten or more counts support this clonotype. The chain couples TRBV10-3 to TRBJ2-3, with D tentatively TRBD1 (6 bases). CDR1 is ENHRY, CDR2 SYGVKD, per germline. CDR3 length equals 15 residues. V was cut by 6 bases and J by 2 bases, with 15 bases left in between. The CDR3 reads CAISFQGLSTDTQYF. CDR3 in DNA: TGTGCCATCAGCTTTCAGGGGCTCTCCACAGATACGCAGTATTTT.

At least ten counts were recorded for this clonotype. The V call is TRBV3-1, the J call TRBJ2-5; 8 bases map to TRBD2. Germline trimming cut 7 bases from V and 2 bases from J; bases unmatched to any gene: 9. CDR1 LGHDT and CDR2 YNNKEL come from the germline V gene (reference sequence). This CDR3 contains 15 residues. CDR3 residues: CASMVSGGRQETQYF. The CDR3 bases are TGTGCCAGCATGGTCAGCGGGGGAAGGCAAGAGACCCAGTACTTC.

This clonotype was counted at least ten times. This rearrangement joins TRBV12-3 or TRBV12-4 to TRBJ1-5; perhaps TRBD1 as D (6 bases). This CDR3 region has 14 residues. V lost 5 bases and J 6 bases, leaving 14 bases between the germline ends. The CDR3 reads CASSAEGGGQPQHF. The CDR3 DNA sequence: TGTGCCAGCAGTGCAGAGGGGGGCGGTCAGCCCCAGCATTTT.

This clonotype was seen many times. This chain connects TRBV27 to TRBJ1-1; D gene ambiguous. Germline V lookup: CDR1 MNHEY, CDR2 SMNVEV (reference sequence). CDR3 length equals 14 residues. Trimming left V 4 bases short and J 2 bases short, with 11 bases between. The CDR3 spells CASSWAGSNTEAFF. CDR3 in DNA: TGTGCCAGCAGTTGGGCAGGTTCTAACACTGAAGCTTTCTTT.